What follows are 24 T cell receptor beta chains derived from one specimen sequenced in a study of monozygotic twins with inflammatory bowel disease (dated by TCRdb to between 2018 and 2021). Library prep was done by 5' RACE. The data were produced on an Illumina HiSeq 2500. TCRdb reprocessed the reads and assigns one entry to each CDR3 protein sequence, leaving out DNA. This specimen's table enumerates approximately 210,000 distinct CDR3 sequences. Less than 9% of the sample comes from the top ten. Sequenced material: blood. The receptors here all came from a human donor with ulcerative colitis or Crohn's disease, or a healthy co-twin of an affected twin (not recorded which).

This chain links TRBV16 with TRBJ1-5. Germline V lookup: CDR1 KGHSY, CDR2 FQNENV. The CDR3 is made up of 12 amino acids. CDR3 residues: CASSQWHQPQHF.

The rearrangement links TRBV30 to TRBJ1-1. The CDR3 extends over 14 amino acids. CDR1 and CDR2 from the germline V gene are GTSNPN and SVGIG (reference sequence). CDR3 loop: CAWTGGAGSTEAFF.

The rearrangement joins TRBV5-6 to TRBJ1-1. Germline loops: CDR1 SGHDT, CDR2 YYEEEE. CDR3 length: 13 residues. The CDR3 sequence: CASSYWINTEAFF.

The V gene is TRBV7-9, the J gene TRBJ1-1; lacking DNA, the TRBD1 call made by TCRdb goes unchecked. This CDR3 region has 17 residues. Germline V gene lookup returns CDR1 SEHNR and CDR2 FQNEAQ (reference sequence). The CDR3 loop is CASSFGGQGAGYTEAFF.

This chain connects TRBV12-3 or TRBV12-4 to TRBJ1-2; the D call from TCRdb, TRBD1, cannot be confirmed without DNA. The CDR3 contains 13 residues. CDR3 sequence reads: CASTTGHNYGYTF.

The gene calls are TRBV20-1 and TRBJ2-3; as DNA is missing, the TRBD1 call by TCRdb cannot be tested. The CDR3 runs to 12 residues. Looked up from germline, CDR1 is DFQATT and CDR2 is SNEGSKA (reference sequence). CDR3 sequence reads: CSANSPGDTQYF.

The chain combines TRBV7-2 with TRBJ2-7; the D call of TRBD1 rests on TCRdb alone, since no DNA is present to check it. Germline values: CDR1 SGHTA, CDR2 FQGNSA. The CDR3 sequence is 15 residues long. The CDR3 sequence: CASSIIWTGAYEQYF. The full variable domain, completed using reference TRBV7-2 and TRBJ2-7, is GAGVSQSPSNKVTEKGKDVELRCDPISGHTALYWYRQSLGQGLEFLIYFQGNSAPDKSGLPSDRFSAERTGGSVSTLTIQRTQQEDSAVYLCASSIIWTGAYEQYFGPGTRLTVT.

This chain links TRBV14 with TRBJ2-7; the D gene TCRdb calls, TRBD1, cannot be checked with no DNA. The CDR3 has 15 amino acids. Germline assignment: CDR1 SGHDN and CDR2 FVKESK. Here the CDR3 reads CASTAEGHINYEQYF. Full variable domain (outside the CDR3, taken from reference TRBV14 and TRBJ2-7): EAGVTQFPSHSVIEKGQTVTLRCDPISGHDNLYWYRRVMGKEIKFLLHFVKESKQDESGMPNNRFLAERTGGTYSTLKVQPAELEDSGVYFCASTAEGHINYEQYFGPGTRLTVT.

V usage is TRBV6-2 or TRBV6-3 and J usage is TRBJ2-7; the TCRdb D gene call, TRBD1, has no DNA to confirm it. This CDR3 contains 14 residues. Germline V lookup: CDR1 MNHEY, CDR2 SVGEGT. The CDR3 region is CASRRGDISYEQYF.

The chain couples TRBV18 to TRBJ2-7. CDR1 KGHSH and CDR2 LQKENI come from the germline V gene. The CDR3 sequence is 13 residues long. This CDR3 is CASSPQLRDEQYF.

The V gene is TRBV11-2, the J gene TRBJ1-3. Germline CDR1 is SGHAT and CDR2 is FQNNGV. The CDR3 runs to 14 residues. CDR3 in amino acids: CASSLVGSGNTIYF.

This chain connects TRBV12-3 or TRBV12-4 to TRBJ1-1; TCRdb designates TRBD1, a call that cannot be tested without DNA. This CDR3 contains 15 residues. CDR3 protein: CASKPTTGVRTEAFF.

V gene TRBV18 combines with J gene TRBJ2-7. The CDR3 is made up of 12 amino acids. Germline CDR1 KGHSH, CDR2 LQKENI. The chain's CDR3 is CASAPKGYEQYF.

V and J are TRBV20-1 and TRBJ2-1; TCRdb selects TRBD2, and the lack of DNA leaves this call unchecked. This CDR3 contains 15 residues. The germline V gene encodes CDR1 DFQATT and CDR2 SNEGSKA (reference sequence). The CDR3 sequence: CSARDGTTNTNEQFF.

The chain uses TRBV12-3 or TRBV12-4 and TRBJ2-2; TCRdb designates TRBD1, a call that cannot be tested without DNA. CDR3 length: 14 residues. The CDR3 spells CASSFQGQSGELFF.

The gene calls are TRBV5-1 and TRBJ2-7; TCRdb's D gene call, TRBD1, goes unchecked for lack of DNA. The germline V gene has CDR1 SGHRS and CDR2 YFSETQ. CDR3 length: 16 residues. The CDR3 here is CASSQRPGQGRYEQYF.

This chain uses TRBV12-3 or TRBV12-4 with TRBJ2-3; the D call of TRBD1 rests on TCRdb alone, since no DNA is present to check it. The CDR3 spans 15 residues. CDR3 amino acids: CASSSGHPRTDTQYF.

Here the CDR3 reads CASNDRGFSPLHF. The chain joins TRBV7-2 to TRBJ1-6; lacking DNA, the TRBD1 call made by TCRdb goes unchecked. The CDR3 is made up of 13 amino acids. Looked up from germline, CDR1 is SGHTA and CDR2 is FQGNSA.

The V gene is TRBV6-6, the J gene TRBJ1-6. Germline V gene data show CDR1 as MNHNY and CDR2 as SVGAGI (reference sequence). This CDR3 contains 14 residues. The CDR3 here is CASSQQTYNSPLHF.

V is TRBV18 and J is TRBJ2-3; without DNA, the TCRdb call of TRBD2 cannot be checked. Germline V gives CDR1 KGHSH, CDR2 LQKENI. The CDR3 totals 16 residues. The CDR3 reads CASSRLAGSSSDTQYF.

This chain joins TRBV19 and TRBJ2-1. The CDR3 extends over 13 amino acids. Per germline, CDR1 LNHDA and CDR2 SQIVND (reference sequence). The CDR3 sequence: CASSPISQSEQFF.

CDR3 loop: CASSLANSNQPQHF. The V and J genes are TRBV7-9 and TRBJ1-5. This CDR3 is built from 14 residues. Germline CDR1 SEHNR, CDR2 FQNEAQ (reference sequence).

The V gene is TRBV5-1, the J gene TRBJ2-1; checking the TCRdb D call of TRBD2 is not possible without DNA. The CDR3 is 15 amino acids. Germline CDR1 is SGHRS and CDR2 is YFSETQ. The CDR3 protein is CASSPGLFRYNEQFF. Full variable domain (remainder filled in from reference TRBV5-1 and TRBJ2-1): KAGVTQTPRYLIKTRGQQVTLSCSPISGHRSVSWYQQTPGQGLQFLFEYFSETQRNKGNFPGRFSGRQFSNSRSEMNVSTLELGDSALYLCASSPGLFRYNEQFFGPGTRLTVL.

The chain employs TRBV6-1 and TRBJ1-4; TCRdb proposes TRBD1, but this gene call is untestable without DNA. This CDR3 is 14 amino acids long. Looked up from germline, CDR1 is MNHNS and CDR2 is SASEGT. Here the CDR3 reads CASSSDRGHEKLFF.